The clone carrying this T cell receptor beta chain was observed many times. The data were taken from a study of metastatic and nonmetastatic thyroid tumors. Overall study: Where malignant and benign thyroid patients were concerned, repertoires were compared across blood and tumor or nodule tissue.

All patients were treatment-naive before thyroid surgery. The germline V gene has CDR1 MDHEN and CDR2 SYDVKM. Trimming removed 6 bases from V and 1 base from J; junction bases left unmatched: 4. The CDR3 contains 17 residues. Using MiXCR, TCRdb reanalyzed the PCR reads. Here the sample spans 25,000 to 30,000 clones, 14% to 15% being singletons. The rearrangement uses TRBV28 and TRBJ2-1; 15 nucleotides align to TRBD2. The clonotype comes from a female donor with papillary thyroid cancer or a benign thyroid nodule (not recorded which). Some clones in this sample may be carry-over from other donors' samples. Sequencing was carried out using blood. CDR3 loop: CASSPGTSGRSYNEQFF. Written as DNA, the CDR3 is TGTGCCAGCAGCCCGGGGACTAGCGGGAGGTCCTACAATGAGCAGTTCTTC.